The source of this TCR beta chain is a study of T cells after yellow fever vaccination. As for the study in general: The SMART-Seq v4 Ultra Low Input method served to prepare the low-cell-number fractions. Study results and caveats: Detected again after the booster were most primary-vaccination clones, at 95% to 97% CD4 and 88% CD8. Researchers noted that a small share of clonotypes showed up in both CD4 and CD8 compartments.

CDR3 length equals 14 residues. CDR1 and CDR2 (germline): SGHRS, YFSETQ. V was clipped by 0 bases and J by 7 bases, with 11 bases between them. 5'RACE template switching added a universal primer site and UMIs to TCR cDNA. TCRdb re-analysed the 5' RACE reads in MiXCR, keeping a single row per CDR3 protein. The sample consists of some 80,000 distinct CDR3 sequences, more than 10% of them appearing once. Source: CD8+ T cells not binding an NS4B(214-222) dextramer, sorted from PBMCs, taken less than 25 days after the first yellow fever vaccination. The rearrangement joins TRBV5-1 to TRBJ1-5; D is possibly TRBD1 (5 bases). The sequence derives from a man in his late teens or twenties who received the YFV17D yellow fever vaccine. The DNA of the CDR3 is TGCGCCAGCAGCTTGGACATGACAGCACAGCCCCAGCATTTT. Its translation is CASSLDMTAQPQHF.